What follows are 10 T cell receptor beta chains derived from one specimen sequenced in a study of blood T cell repertoires in COVID-19. Method: immunoSEQ multiplex PCR; TCRdb's copy keeps in-frame clones and lacks some. The sample carries some 70,000 clones, more than 80% recorded once. Sequencing used peripheral blood. The source is an elderly woman with active COVID-19.

The chain links TRBV30 to TRBJ2-7, with D unclear. CDR3 length: 13 residues. V lost 4 bases and J lost 0, with 10 bases in between. The germline gives CDR1 GTSNPN, CDR2 SVGIG (reference sequence). The CDR3: CAWNDKSSYEQYF. The DNA of the CDR3 is TGTGCCTGGAATGACAAGAGCTCCTACGAGCAGTACTTC.

The rearrangement uses TRBV12-3 or TRBV12-4 and TRBJ2-1; D is undetermined. The CDR3 covers 13 residues. V lost 7 bases, J lost 10 bases, and 17 bases lay in between. The CDR3 DNA reads TGTGCCAGCATTCAGACTCTGACGCGCGAGCAGTTCTTC. It translates to CASIQTLTREQFF.

This sequence joins TRBV6-2 or TRBV6-3 and TRBJ2-1; D is possibly TRBD2 (6 bases). The ends were cut back, 6 bases at V and 4 bases at J, with 22 bases in the middle. Germline V lookup: CDR1 MNHEY, CDR2 SVGEGT. The CDR3 runs 17 residues. The CDR3 nucleotides are TGTGCCAGCAGCCCTCTTTCAGTAGCGGTAGCATACAATGAGCAGTTCTTC. It is translated as CASSPLSVAVAYNEQFF.

The rearrangement links TRBV10-2 to TRBJ2-5; TRBD1 is a possible D gene (5 bases). V was cut by 4 bases and J by 1 base, with 16 bases left in between. This CDR3 region has 16 residues. In germline, CDR1 is WSHSY, CDR2 SAAADI. CDR3 nucleotides: TGCGCCAGCAGTGGCTTACAGGCCTCGGGCCAAGAGACCCAGTACTTC. It encodes CASSGLQASGQETQYF.

In this sample, this clone turned up once. J is TRBJ1-4 and V is TRBV12-3 or TRBV12-4, with a possible D match to TRBD1 (5 bases). The CDR3 extends over 12 amino acids. V dropped 6 bases and J dropped 8 bases, with 10 bases sitting between them. The CDR3 nucleotides read TGTGCCAGCAGGGGGGGGATAGAAAAACTGTTTTTT. Protein sequence: CASRGGIEKLFF.

This chain joins TRBV7-9 and TRBJ1-1; D is ambiguous. The ends were cut back, 5 bases at V and 5 bases at J, with 9 bases in the middle. In germline, CDR1 is SEHNR, CDR2 FQNEAQ (reference sequence). The CDR3 is 12 amino acids. CDR3 sequence reads: CASSPKRTEAFF. CDR3 bases: TGTGCCAGCAGCCCTAAACGGACTGAAGCTTTCTTT.

This chain joins TRBV18 and TRBJ2-1, with D tentatively TRBD2 (6 bases). This CDR3 has 13 residues. Trimming cost V 4 bases and J 8 bases, with 12 bases left between them. Looked up from germline, CDR1 is KGHSH and CDR2 is LQKENI. CDR3 nucleotides: TGTGCCAGCTCACAGGAGGGGTGGGATGAGCAGTTCTTC. It encodes CASSQEGWDEQFF.

The V gene is TRBV7-3, the J gene TRBJ2-3; a possible D gene is TRBD2 (7 bases). V gave up 5 bases and J gave up 5 bases, with 20 bases separating them. CDR1 and CDR2 (germline): SGHTA, FQGTGA. The CDR3 sequence is 16 residues long. The CDR3 region has the DNA TGTGCCAGCAGCAGAAGCGGGGACACTGCATTAGATACGCAGTATTTT. Its translation is CASSRSGDTALDTQYF.

This chain uses TRBV30 with TRBJ1-4, with 8 bases aligning to TRBD1. Unmatched junction bases numbered 10, after V lost 2 bases and J lost 2 bases. Germline values: CDR1 GTSNPN, CDR2 SVGIG (reference sequence). The CDR3 covers 17 residues. CDR3: CAWSSHDRGGTNEKLFF. CDR3 bases: TGTGCCTGGAGTTCTCACGACAGGGGAGGGACTAATGAAAAACTGTTTTTT.

The chain joins TRBV29-1 to TRBJ1-4; no firm D call. Between the trimmed V and J ends, which lost 7 bases and 7 bases, there was a span of 19 bases. This CDR3 region has 14 residues. Looked up from germline, CDR1 is SQVTM and CDR2 is ANQGSEA. The CDR3 loop is CSAIFTGSLEKLFF. DNA for the CDR3: TGCAGCGCCATTTTTACCGGGTCCCTTGAAAAACTGTTTTTT.